This T cell receptor beta chain comes out of a study of blood T cell repertoires in COVID-19. Whole-study context: Specimens from acute and convalescent COVID-19 originated in the United States, Italy and Spain. Nucleic acid was either cDNA or gDNA, and it came from T cells, B-cell-depleted T cells, or PBMCs.

CDR3 length: 13 amino acids. V lost 6 bases and J lost 3, with 10 bases in between. The V gene's germline CDR1 is WNHNN and CDR2 SYGVQD (reference sequence). Adults between about 18 and 95 years of age took part from under 30 US areas. Assignment of participants to cohorts was predicated upon participant-reported clinical history. Profiled with immunoSEQ multiplex PCR; TCRdb holds only in-frame clones, not every one. The profile shows 350,000 to 450,000 clones, about nine tenths of them singletons. The source material was PBMCs or T cells enriched from blood (not recorded which). The TCR comes from a woman in her forties who had been exposed to COVID-19. The chain recombines TRBV10-1 with TRBJ2-3; D not resolved. In nucleotides, the CDR3 is TGCGCCAGCAGGGCCGGGTGGACAGATACGCAGTATTTT. Translation: CASRAGWTDTQYF.